This TCR beta chain was sequenced in a study of T cell responses to AZD1222 COVID-19 vaccine. The data were produced by immunoSEQ multiplex PCR, yet TCRdb's version contains in-frame clones alone and is incomplete. The sample records some 95,000 clones, roughly 90% being singletons. V was trimmed by 8 bases and J by 1 base, leaving 11 bases between them. This CDR3 has 13 residues. CDR1 is MDHEN, CDR2 SYDVKM, per germline. On this clone itself: The antigen remains undetermined.

Study-level results: The donors showed a predominance of white British ancestry and of females, with possible underestimation of clonal diversity. All repertoire sampling was performed exclusively after the peak T cell response.

The TCR comes from an adult who received the AZD1222 COVID-19 vaccine. The J gene is TRBJ1-1, the V gene TRBV28; D remains ambiguous. Material: peripheral blood, obtained 28 days after the second AZD1222 dose. CDR3 region: CASLTPGNTEAFF. The CDR3 nucleotides read TGTGCCAGCCTCACCCCCGGGAACACTGAAGCTTTCTTT.